The rows below give T cell receptor beta chains drawn from one sample of a study of cytomegalovirus exposure and HLA in healthy donors. Sequencing was performed with immunoSEQ multiplex PCR; in TCRdb, only in-frame clones are kept and a portion is missing. The profile shows about 120,000 clones, 80% to 90% of them singletons. The sequenced material came from PBMCs. The receptors derive from a young woman in good health and CMV-seronegative. Each CDR3 is given with its conserved first and last residue. D genes are given only for firm matches. Part of the rows lack a size; the others show once, few, many or a class for expanded clones.

>-|TRBV15|TRBD1|TRBJ2-7
CATSKNRGPNEQYF
TGTGCCACCAGCAAGAACAGGGGGCCAAACGAGCAGTACTTC
>once|TRBV9|TRBD2|TRBJ2-7
CASSVGGGTYEQYF
TGTGCCAGCAGCGTAGGGGGAGGGACCTACGAGCAGTACTTC
>-|TRBV18|TRBD1|TRBJ1-2
CASSLRDRVPLGGYTF
TGTGCCAGCTCTCTCCGGGACAGGGTCCCTTTAGGTGGCTACACCTTC
>-|TRBV7-6|-|TRBJ2-6
CASSFGVGGRGANVLTF
TGTGCCAGCAGCTTTGGGGTAGGAGGGCGAGGGGCCAACGTCCTGACTTTC
>-|TRBV18|TRBD1|TRBJ1-3
CASSATTPGQGPGNTIYF
TGTGCCAGCTCAGCGACTACCCCGGGACAGGGCCCTGGAAACACCATATATTTT
>-|TRBV7-9|-|TRBJ2-7
CASRGVDYEQYF
TGTGCCAGCCGCGGGGTTGACTACGAGCAGTACTTC
>-|TRBV7-3|TRBD1|TRBJ1-2
CASSPGTGRGYTF
TGTGCCAGCAGCCCAGGGACAGGTCGGGGCTACACCTTC
>-|TRBV18|-|TRBJ1-1
CASSPEGPDYTEAFF
TGTGCCAGCTCACCGGAGGGACCCGACTACACTGAAGCTTTCTTT
>-|TRBV7-7|-|TRBJ2-5
CASSLTDQETQYF
TGTGCTAGCAGCCTAACAGACCAAGAGACCCAGTACTTC
>-|TRBV6-5|-|TRBJ1-2
CASSSQGTYYGYTF
TGTGCCAGCAGTAGTCAGGGGACCTACTATGGCTACACCTTC
>-|TRBV7-3|TRBD1|TRBJ1-2
CASSDGTDGNGYTF
TGTGCCAGCAGCGATGGGACAGACGGAAATGGCTACACCTTC
>-|TRBV18|-|TRBJ2-7
CASSPIVRGADYEQYF
TGTGCCAGCTCACCAATTGTAAGGGGCGCTGACTACGAGCAGTACTTC
>few|TRBV4-1|-|TRBJ1-1
CASSQAIFTTGHKNTEAFF
TGCGCCAGCAGCCAAGCGATCTTTACGACGGGACACAAGAACACTGAAGCTTTCTTT
>-|TRBV6-6|TRBD1|TRBJ1-5
CASSRGQGGGQPQHF
TGTGCCAGCAGCCGTGGACAGGGGGGCGGTCAGCCCCAGCATTTT
>-|TRBV2|-|TRBJ1-5
CASSERGRGHNQPQHF
TGTGCCAGCAGTGAACGCGGCAGGGGACACAATCAGCCCCAGCATTTT
>few|TRBV2|-|TRBJ2-2
CASSETGNTGELFF
TGTGCCAGCAGTGAGACAGGGAACACCGGGGAGCTGTTTTTT
>-|TRBV5-1|TRBD2|TRBJ2-1
CASSPTSGISYNEQFF
TGCGCCAGCAGCCCGACTAGCGGCATCTCCTACAATGAGCAGTTCTTC
>-|TRBV10-3|-|TRBJ2-1
CASKRQASYNEQFF
TGTGCCTCAAAAAGACAGGCCTCCTACAATGAGCAGTTCTTC
>-|TRBV6-5|TRBD1|TRBJ2-7
CASSTTGYEQYF
TGTGCCAGCAGCACGACAGGGTACGAGCAGTACTTC
>-|TRBV27|TRBD1|TRBJ1-1
CASSLESVRGTEAFF
TGTGCCAGCAGTTTAGAATCGGTCAGGGGGACTGAAGCTTTCTTT
>-|TRBV2|-|TRBJ1-1
CASSQPMGRGTEAFF
TGTGCCAGCAGTCAACCGATGGGCCGTGGCACTGAAGCTTTCTTT
>-|TRBV19|-|TRBJ1-1
CASSINEQAEAFF
TGTGCCAGTAGTATAAACGAACAGGCTGAAGCTTTCTTT
>-|TRBV6-5|-|TRBJ1-2
CASKTGNYGYTF
TGTGCCAGCAAGACGGGTAACTATGGCTACACCTTC
>-|TRBV7-9|-|TRBJ2-2
CASSLLTAQYGNTGELFF
TGTGCCAGCAGCTTACTGACAGCGCAATACGGGAACACCGGGGAGCTGTTTTTT
>-|TRBV5-1|TRBD2|TRBJ2-3
CASSVSGSTDTQYF
TGCGCCAGCAGCGTTAGCGGGAGCACAGATACGCAGTATTTT
>-|TRBV12-5|TRBD1|TRBJ2-2
CASTTGTNTGELFF
TGTGCTAGTACGACAGGGACGAACACCGGGGAGCTGTTTTTT
>-|TRBV5-5|-|TRBJ2-7
CASSLAALGNYEQYF
TGTGCCAGCAGCTTGGCCGCCCTCGGGAACTACGAGCAGTACTTC
>-|TRBV27|TRBD2|TRBJ2-1
CASGTSGVYNEQFF
TGTGCCAGCGGTACTAGCGGGGTGTACAATGAGCAGTTCTTC